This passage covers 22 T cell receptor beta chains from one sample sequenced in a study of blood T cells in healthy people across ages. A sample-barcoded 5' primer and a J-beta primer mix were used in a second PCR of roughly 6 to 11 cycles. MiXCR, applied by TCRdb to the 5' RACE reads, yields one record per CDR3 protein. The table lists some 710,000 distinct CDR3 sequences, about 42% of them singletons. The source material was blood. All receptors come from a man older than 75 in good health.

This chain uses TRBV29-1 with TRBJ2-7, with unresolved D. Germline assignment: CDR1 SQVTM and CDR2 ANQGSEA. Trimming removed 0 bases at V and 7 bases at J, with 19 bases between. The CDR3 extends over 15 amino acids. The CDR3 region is CSVEDNQKTRNEQYF. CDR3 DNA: TGCAGCGTTGAAGATAACCAGAAAACCCGCAATGAGCAGTACTTC.

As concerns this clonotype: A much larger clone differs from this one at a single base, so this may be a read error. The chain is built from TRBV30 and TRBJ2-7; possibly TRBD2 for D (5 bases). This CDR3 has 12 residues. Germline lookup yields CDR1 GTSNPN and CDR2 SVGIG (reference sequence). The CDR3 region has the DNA TGTACCTGGAGTAGGTCGGGGTCCGAGCAGTACTTC. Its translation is CTWSRSGSEQYF.

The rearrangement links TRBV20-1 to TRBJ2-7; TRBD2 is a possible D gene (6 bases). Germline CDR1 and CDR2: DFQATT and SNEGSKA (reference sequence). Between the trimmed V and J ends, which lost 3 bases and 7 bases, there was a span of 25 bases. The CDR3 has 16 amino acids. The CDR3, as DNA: TGCAGTGCTAGGCCTACGGGGGAGCCGTCTTGGGATGAGCAGTACTTC. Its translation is CSARPTGEPSWDEQYF.

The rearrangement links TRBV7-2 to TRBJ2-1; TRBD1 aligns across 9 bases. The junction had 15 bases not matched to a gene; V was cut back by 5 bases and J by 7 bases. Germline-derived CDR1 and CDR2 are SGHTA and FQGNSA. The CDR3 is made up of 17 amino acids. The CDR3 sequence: CASSKPPQGASGNEQFF. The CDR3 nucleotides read TGTGCCAGCAGCAAACCCCCACAGGGGGCCTCCGGAAATGAGCAGTTCTTC.

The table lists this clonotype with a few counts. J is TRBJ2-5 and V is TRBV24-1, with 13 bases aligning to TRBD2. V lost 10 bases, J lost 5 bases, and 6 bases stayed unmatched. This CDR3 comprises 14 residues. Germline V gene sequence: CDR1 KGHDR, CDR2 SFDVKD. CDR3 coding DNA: TGTGCCACGAGCGGACTAGCGGGAGCGGAGACCCAGTACTTC. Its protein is CATSGLAGAETQYF.

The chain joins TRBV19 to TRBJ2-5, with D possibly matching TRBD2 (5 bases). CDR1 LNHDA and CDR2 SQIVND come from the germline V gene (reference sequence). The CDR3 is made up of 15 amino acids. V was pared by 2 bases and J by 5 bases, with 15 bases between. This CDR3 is CASSIPGGQSETQYF. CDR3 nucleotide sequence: TGTGCCAGTAGTATACCAGGCGGGCAATCTGAGACCCAGTACTTC.

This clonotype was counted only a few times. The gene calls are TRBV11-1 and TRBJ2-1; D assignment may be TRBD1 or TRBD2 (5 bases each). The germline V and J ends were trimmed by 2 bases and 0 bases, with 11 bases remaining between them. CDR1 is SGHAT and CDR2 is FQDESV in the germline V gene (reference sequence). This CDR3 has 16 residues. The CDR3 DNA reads TGTGCCAGCAGCTTAACTAGGGGAAGCTCCTACAATGAGCAGTTCTTC. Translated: CASSLTRGSSYNEQFF.

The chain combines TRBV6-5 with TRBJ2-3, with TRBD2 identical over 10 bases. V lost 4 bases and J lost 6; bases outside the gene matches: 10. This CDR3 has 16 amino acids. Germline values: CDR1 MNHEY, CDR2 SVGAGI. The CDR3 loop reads CASSSPSGGAWDTQYF. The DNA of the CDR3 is TGTGCCAGCAGTTCCCCAAGCGGGGGGGCCTGGGATACGCAGTATTTT.

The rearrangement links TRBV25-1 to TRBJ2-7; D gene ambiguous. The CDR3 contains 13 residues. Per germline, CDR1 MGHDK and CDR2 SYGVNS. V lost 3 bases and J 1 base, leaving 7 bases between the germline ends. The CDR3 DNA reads TGTGCCAGCAGTGACCGCGGTTCCTACGAGCAGTACTTC. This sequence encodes CASSDRGSYEQYF.

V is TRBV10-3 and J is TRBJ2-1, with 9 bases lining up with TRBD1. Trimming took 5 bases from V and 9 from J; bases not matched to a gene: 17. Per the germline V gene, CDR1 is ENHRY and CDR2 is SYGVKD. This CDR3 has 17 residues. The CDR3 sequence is CAISKLLEDRGWGEQFF. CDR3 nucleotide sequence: TGTGCCATCAGTAAGCTCCTCGAGGACAGGGGTTGGGGTGAGCAGTTCTTC.

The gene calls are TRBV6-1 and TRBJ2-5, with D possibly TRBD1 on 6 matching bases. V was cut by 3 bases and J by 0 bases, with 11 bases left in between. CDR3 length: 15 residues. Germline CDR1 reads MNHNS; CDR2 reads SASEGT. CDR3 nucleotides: TGTGCCAGCAGTGACAACCAGGGGTACCAAGAGACCCAGTACTTC. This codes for CASSDNQGYQETQYF.

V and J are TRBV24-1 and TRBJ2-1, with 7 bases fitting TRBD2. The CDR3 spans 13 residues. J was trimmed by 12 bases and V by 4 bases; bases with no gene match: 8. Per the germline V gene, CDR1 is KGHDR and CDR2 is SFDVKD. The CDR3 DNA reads TGTGCCACCAGTGAAGCCAGCGGGATTGTGCAGTTCTTC. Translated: CATSEASGIVQFF.

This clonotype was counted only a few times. In DNA, the CDR3 is TGCAGCGTTGAAGATCTCAGCTACGAGCAGTACTTC. This sequence encodes CSVEDLSYEQYF. The chain joins TRBV29-1 to TRBJ2-7; D ambiguous. V was clipped by 0 bases and J by 3 bases, with 6 bases between them. This CDR3 spans 12 amino acids. Per the germline V gene, CDR1 is SQVTM and CDR2 is ANQGSEA.

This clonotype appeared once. The CDR3 nucleotides are TGTGCCAGCAGCTACGCCCGGGGCTCCTACGAGCAGTACTTC. This translates into CASSYARGSYEQYF. The chain recombines TRBV7-2 with TRBJ2-7, with D perhaps TRBD2 (5 bases). V was clipped by 4 bases and J by 0 bases, with 10 bases between them. Looked up from germline, CDR1 is SGHTA and CDR2 is FQGNSA. This CDR3 has 14 amino acids. The full variable domain, completed using reference TRBV7-2 and TRBJ2-7, is GAGVSQSPSNKVTEKGKDVELRCDPISGHTALYWYRQSLGQGLEFLIYFQGNSAPDKSGLPSDRFSAERTGGSVSTLTIQRTQQEDSAVYLCASSYARGSYEQYFGPGTRLTVT.

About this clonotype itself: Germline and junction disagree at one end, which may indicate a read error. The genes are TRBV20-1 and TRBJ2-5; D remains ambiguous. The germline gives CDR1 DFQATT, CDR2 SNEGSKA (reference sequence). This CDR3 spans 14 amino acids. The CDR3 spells CSARDRQFEETHYF. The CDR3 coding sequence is TGCAGTGCTAGAGATCGCCAGTTTGAAGAGACCCATTACTTC.

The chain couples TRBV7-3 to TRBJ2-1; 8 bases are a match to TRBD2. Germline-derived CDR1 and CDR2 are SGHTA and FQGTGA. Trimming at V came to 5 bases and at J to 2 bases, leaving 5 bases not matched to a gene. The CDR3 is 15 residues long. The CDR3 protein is CASSPQTSAYNEQFF. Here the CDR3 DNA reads TGTGCCAGCAGCCCCCAGACTAGCGCCTACAATGAGCAGTTCTTC.

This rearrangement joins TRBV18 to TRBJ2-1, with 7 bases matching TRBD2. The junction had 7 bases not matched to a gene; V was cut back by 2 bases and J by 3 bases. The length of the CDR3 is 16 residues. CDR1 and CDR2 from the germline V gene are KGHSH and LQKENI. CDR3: CASSPWVGRDYNEQFF. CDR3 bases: TGTGCCAGCTCACCATGGGTAGGGAGGGACTACAATGAGCAGTTCTTC.

The CDR3 coding sequence is TGCAGCGTTCAATCGTCCAGAAGGACAGATACGCAGTATTTT. As protein: CSVQSSRRTDTQYF. V and J are TRBV29-1 and TRBJ2-3; D is undetermined. Germline CDR1 and CDR2: SQVTM and ANQGSEA. The germline V and J ends were trimmed by 5 bases and 3 bases, with 15 bases remaining between them. There are 14 residues in the CDR3.

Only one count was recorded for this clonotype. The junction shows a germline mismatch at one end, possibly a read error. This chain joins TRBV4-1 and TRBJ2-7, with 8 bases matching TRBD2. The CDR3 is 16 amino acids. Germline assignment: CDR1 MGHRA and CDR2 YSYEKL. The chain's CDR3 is CASSQDGSGSMYGQYF. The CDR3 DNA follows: TGCGCCAGCAGCCAAGATGGGAGCGGGAGTATGTACGGGCAGTACTTC.

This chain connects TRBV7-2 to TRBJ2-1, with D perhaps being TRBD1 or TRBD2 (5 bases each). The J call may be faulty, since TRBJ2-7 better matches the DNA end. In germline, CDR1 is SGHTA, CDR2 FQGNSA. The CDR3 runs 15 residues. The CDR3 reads CASSLVRGSYNEQYF. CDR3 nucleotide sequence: TGTGCCAGCAGCTTAGTACGGGGCTCCTACAATGAGCAGTACTTC.

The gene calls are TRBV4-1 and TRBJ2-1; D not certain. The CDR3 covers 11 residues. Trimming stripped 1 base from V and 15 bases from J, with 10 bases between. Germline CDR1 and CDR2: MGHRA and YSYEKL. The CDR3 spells CASSQAGSRFF. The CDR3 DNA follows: TGCGCCAGCAGCCAAGCGGGCTCACGGTTCTTC.

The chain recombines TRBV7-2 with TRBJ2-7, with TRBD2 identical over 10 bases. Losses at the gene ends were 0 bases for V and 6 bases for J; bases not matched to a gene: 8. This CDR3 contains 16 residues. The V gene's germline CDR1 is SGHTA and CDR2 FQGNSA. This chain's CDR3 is CASSLALLAGPFEQYF. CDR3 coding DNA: TGTGCCAGCAGCTTAGCCTTACTAGCGGGACCCTTCGAGCAGTACTTC.